A single sample gave rise to the 32 T cell receptor beta chains below, sequenced in a study of identical twins. TCRdb used MiXCR to reprocess the 5' RACE reads, holding one entry per CDR3 protein. Among about 490,000 distinct CDR3 sequences, around 15% were seen once, and the ten largest hold less than 0.5%. These data are also associated with another study on yellow fever vaccine responses in identical twins.

Sequenced sample: CD4+ T cells sorted from blood. These receptors all come from a woman aged 18-29 years in good health.

The chain combines TRBV20-1 with TRBJ2-3; D is possibly TRBD2 (6 bases). The germline V gene has CDR1 DFQATT and CDR2 SNEGSKA (reference sequence). The V end lost 3 bases, the J end lost 5 bases, and 15 bases lay between the germline ends. The CDR3 length is 14 residues. CDR3: CSASAGGVQDTQYF. The CDR3 DNA reads as TGCAGTGCTAGTGCCGGCGGGGTGCAAGATACGCAGTATTTT.

This rearrangement joins TRBV19 to TRBJ2-7; a weak D match, TRBD1 (6 bases). V was cut by 9 bases and J by 0 bases, with 12 bases left in between. The CDR3 runs to 13 residues. The germline V gene encodes CDR1 LNHDA and CDR2 SQIVND (reference sequence). CDR3 sequence: CARSTGNSYEQYV. Here the CDR3 DNA reads TGTGCCAGATCCACAGGGAACTCCTACGAGCAGTACGTC.

V and J are TRBV28 and TRBJ2-6; tentative D call: TRBD2 (6 bases). Germline V gives CDR1 MDHEN, CDR2 SYDVKM. V lost 4 bases and J 0 bases, leaving 13 bases between the germline ends. This CDR3 is 17 amino acids long. CDR3 in DNA: TGTGCCAGCAGTTCGGGGAAGGGAGGCTCTGGGGCCAACGTCCTGACTTTC. Its protein product is CASSSGKGGSGANVLTF.

At least ten counts were recorded for this clonotype. The J gene is TRBJ2-1, the V gene TRBV3-1, with 16 bases aligning to TRBD2. V lost 3 bases, J lost 4 bases, and 3 bases stayed unmatched. CDR3 length equals 17 residues. CDR1 is LGHDT, CDR2 YNNKEL, per germline (reference sequence). The CDR3 protein is CASSQGLAGGPYNEQFF. Written as DNA, the CDR3 is TGTGCCAGCAGCCAGGGACTAGCGGGAGGGCCATACAATGAGCAGTTCTTC.

There are a few counts of this clonotype. The J gene is TRBJ2-5, the V gene TRBV7-9; D gene ambiguous. V dropped 7 bases and J dropped 0 bases, with 15 bases sitting between them. Per germline, CDR1 SEHNR and CDR2 FQNEAQ (reference sequence). This CDR3 is built from 15 residues. CDR3: CASTTLLVDQETQYF. CDR3 coding DNA: TGTGCCAGCACGACCCTCCTAGTGGACCAAGAGACCCAGTACTTC.

V gene TRBV2 combines with J gene TRBJ1-4; D gene unclear. The CDR3 length is 14 residues. The germline gives CDR1 SNHLY, CDR2 FYNNEI. V shed 1 base and J shed 5 bases, with 8 bases lying between them. CDR3 sequence: CASSEGWRNEKLFF. The DNA for the CDR3 is TGTGCCAGCAGTGAAGGTTGGCGAAATGAAAAACTGTTTTTT.

In this sample, this clonotype turned up a few times. The chain has TRBV2 and TRBJ2-1; the match to TRBD2 covers 9 bases. Germline CDR1 is SNHLY and CDR2 is FYNNEI. J lost 6 bases, V lost 6 bases, and 15 bases had no gene match. The CDR3 is 17 amino acids. The CDR3 sequence: CASSPKLAGGVTNEQFF. The DNA of the CDR3 is TGTGCCAGCAGCCCGAAGCTTGCGGGAGGGGTAACCAATGAGCAGTTCTTC.

This chain uses TRBV5-1 with TRBJ2-7; D unresolved. CDR1 is SGHRS, CDR2 YFSETQ, per germline. CDR3 size: 17 residues. V lost 4 bases and J lost 2, with 22 bases in between. The CDR3, as DNA: TGCGCCAGCAGCCCTTTCTCTATAGCAGCGATAGCCTACGAGCAGTACTTC. This encodes CASSPFSIAAIAYEQYF.

Only a few counts were recorded for this clonotype. This sequence joins TRBV20-1 and TRBJ2-7; 10 nucleotides line up with TRBD2. V gave up 6 bases and J gave up 5 bases; unmatched junction bases: 13. Germline V CDR1 and CDR2: DFQATT, SNEGSKA (reference sequence). The CDR3 runs to 15 residues. CDR3 in DNA: TGCAGTGCCCTCGCCCCAGCGGGAGGGAGCCACGAGCAGTACTTC. It encodes CSALAPAGGSHEQYF.

This chain connects TRBV7-2 to TRBJ2-1; maybe TRBD1 (5 bases). Trimming removed 5 bases from V and 8 bases from J, with 16 bases in between. Germline V CDR1 and CDR2: SGHTA, FQGNSA. CDR3 length: 14 amino acids. The CDR3 DNA sequence: TGTGCCAGCAGCCGTCCCGCACTGACAGATGAGCAGTTCTTC. Protein product: CASSRPALTDEQFF.

V usage is TRBV21-1 and J usage is TRBJ2-3. TRBV21-1 is marked as a pseudogene. CDR3 size: 16 residues. The CDR3 DNA reads as TGTGCCAGCAGCAATCCAGTCAGCTCTAGCACAGATACGCAGTATTTT. Protein product: CASSNPVSSSTDTQYF.

There are a few counts of this clonotype. V is TRBV24-1 and J is TRBJ2-3; D is possibly TRBD2 (6 bases). Germline V gene data show CDR1 as KGHDR and CDR2 as SFDVKD. Trimming stripped 3 bases from V and 3 bases from J, with 9 bases between. This CDR3 contains 14 residues. CDR3 residues: CATSDGGYTDTQYF. CDR3 bases: TGTGCCACCAGTGATGGGGGGTATACAGATACGCAGTATTTT.

The V gene is TRBV5-1, the J gene TRBJ1-2; no clear D gene. The ends were cut back, 0 bases at V and 0 bases at J, with 9 bases in the middle. The CDR3 contains 15 residues. CDR1 is SGHRS, CDR2 YFSETQ, per germline. For the CDR3, the DNA is TGCGCCAGCAGCTTGGGGTCAGATACTAACTATGGCTACACCTTC. Its translation: CASSLGSDTNYGYTF.

This clonotype was found a few times. This chain links TRBV12-3 or TRBV12-4 with TRBJ2-5; 8 positions agree with TRBD2. V was pared by 6 bases and J by 7 bases, with 10 bases of the junction left unmatched. The CDR3 has 14 residues. The CDR3 is CASSPQVAGMTQYF. The CDR3 coding sequence is TGTGCCAGCAGCCCCCAGGTAGCGGGGATGACCCAGTACTTC.

The chain carries TRBV2 and TRBJ2-5, with 8 nucleotides matching TRBD2. CDR3 length equals 14 residues. V shed 0 bases, J shed 4 bases, and the junction held 1 base outside the gene matches. Germline V gene data show CDR1 as SNHLY and CDR2 as FYNNEI. The CDR3 spells CASSEAGLVETQYF. The CDR3 region has the DNA TGTGCCAGCAGTGAAGCGGGACTAGTAGAGACCCAGTACTTC.

In its sample, this clonotype was seen a few times. The chain uses TRBV2 and TRBJ2-3; TRBD2 matches at 11 bases. V shed 4 bases and J 2 bases; nucleotides not matched to a gene: 8. There are 17 residues in the CDR3. The germline V gene has CDR1 SNHLY and CDR2 FYNNEI. CDR3 protein: CASSVLAGAVFTDTQYF. The CDR3 DNA follows: TGTGCCAGCAGTGTACTAGCGGGGGCCGTATTCACAGATACGCAGTATTTT.

The chain is built from TRBV27 and TRBJ2-1; TRBD2 matches at 16 bases. The CDR3 totals 18 residues. The V segment lost 4 bases and the J segment 8 bases; nucleotides outside the gene matches: 11. The germline gives CDR1 MNHEY, CDR2 SMNVEV (reference sequence). The CDR3 bases are TGTGCCAGCAGTTCCCGCGGGACTAGCGGGAGGGCGGGGGATGAGCAGTTCTTC. Translating gives CASSSRGTSGRAGDEQFF.

There are a few counts of this clonotype. The chain recombines TRBV5-1 with TRBJ2-3; unclear D gene. The CDR3 is 18 amino acids. The ends were cut back, 5 bases at V and 0 bases at J, with 22 bases in the middle. Germline V gene data show CDR1 as SGHRS and CDR2 as YFSETQ. CDR3 sequence reads: CASSSPAGPKASTDTQYF. The DNA for the CDR3 is TGCGCCAGCAGTTCCCCAGCTGGGCCCAAGGCTAGCACAGATACGCAGTATTTT.

There are a few counts of this clonotype. This sequence joins TRBV6-1 and TRBJ2-1, with TRBD2 identical over 12 bases. Germline values: CDR1 MNHNS, CDR2 SASEGT. This CDR3 comprises 16 residues. Trimming removed 5 bases from V and 7 bases from J; junction bases left unmatched: 9. DNA of the CDR3: TGTGCCAGCAGTCCAAGAACTAGCGGGAGGAGAAATGAGCAGTTCTTC. Translating it yields CASSPRTSGRRNEQFF.

This clonotype was seen only a few times. This sequence joins TRBV21-1 and TRBJ2-2; the listed D gene, TRBD1, was not tested against the DNA. TRBV21-1 is an annotated pseudogene. CDR3 length: 16 amino acids. CDR3 in DNA: TGTGCCAGCAGCAAGAAGACCCGGGACACCACCGGGGAGCTGTTTTTT. Its protein product is CASSKKTRDTTGELFF.

J is TRBJ2-1 and V is TRBV10-3; possibly TRBD2 for D (5 bases). The V and J ends lost 7 bases and 0 bases respectively, with 13 bases between them. The germline gives CDR1 ENHRY, CDR2 SYGVKD. The CDR3 covers 15 residues. CDR3 sequence: CAITPSAGSYNEQFF. As DNA, the CDR3 is TGTGCCATCACCCCGTCGGCGGGCTCCTACAATGAGCAGTTCTTC.

CDR3 protein: CSVGGSLVETQYF. CDR3 DNA: TGCAGCGTTGGTGGCAGTCTGGTGGAGACCCAGTACTTC. The chain uses TRBV29-1 and TRBJ2-5; D is ambiguous. The germline CDR1 and CDR2 sequences are SQVTM and ANQGSEA. V was pared by 4 bases and J by 5 bases, with 14 bases between. CDR3 size: 13 residues.

This clonotype was seen a handful of times. The chain links TRBV7-8 to TRBJ2-1, with D tentatively TRBD1 (6 bases). The CDR3 extends over 16 amino acids. V lost 3 bases, J lost 3 bases, and 15 bases lay in between. The germline CDR1 and CDR2 sequences are SGHVS and FQNEAQ. The chain's CDR3 is CASSLGALRLYNEQFF. CDR3 bases: TGTGCCAGCAGCTTGGGGGCTCTCCGGCTCTACAATGAGCAGTTCTTC. Variable domain in full (rest from reference TRBV7-8 and TRBJ2-1): GAGVSQSPRYKVAKRGQDVALRCDPISGHVSLFWYQQALGQGPEFLTYFQNEAQLDKSGLPSDRFFAERPEGSVSTLKIQRTQQEDSAVYLCASSLGALRLYNEQFFGPGTRLTVL.

J is TRBJ2-5 and V is TRBV7-2, with 11 bases identical to TRBD2. This CDR3 spans 15 amino acids. Germline values: CDR1 SGHTA, CDR2 FQGNSA. V dropped 1 base and J dropped 4; count of bases not matched to a gene: 2. The DNA for the CDR3 is TGTGCCAGCAGCTTAGTAGCGGGGGGGTTAGAGACCCAGTACTTC. Translation gives CASSLVAGGLETQYF.

The rearrangement joins TRBV5-5 to TRBJ2-7; D is undetermined. Germline V gene sequence: CDR1 SGHKS, CDR2 YYEKEE (reference sequence). Trimming took off 3 bases at V and 7 bases at J, with 17 bases between the two ends. The CDR3 is 14 residues long. The CDR3 loop reads CASSSTPLVWEQYF. The CDR3 nucleotides are TGTGCCAGCAGCTCGACACCCTTAGTGTGGGAGCAGTACTTC.

This chain connects TRBV9 to TRBJ1-6; weak D call: TRBD1 (6 bases). Deletions cut 3 bases from V and 7 bases from J, with 11 bases between. Germline loops: CDR1 SGDLS, CDR2 YYNGEE. This CDR3 spans 14 amino acids. CDR3 bases: TGTGCCAGCAGCGACGGGACAATGAATTCACCCCTCCACTTT. Encoded protein: CASSDGTMNSPLHF.

V usage is TRBV2 and J usage is TRBJ2-1; D unclear. V was cut by 7 bases and J by 5 bases, with 15 bases left in between. The germline V gene encodes CDR1 SNHLY and CDR2 FYNNEI. This CDR3 contains 14 residues. The CDR3 loop reads CASIGSGLHNEQFF. In nucleotides, the CDR3 is TGTGCCAGCATTGGCTCAGGTTTGCACAATGAGCAGTTCTTC.

In its sample, this clonotype was seen many times. The chain is built from TRBV12-3 or TRBV12-4 and TRBJ2-7, with D perhaps TRBD2 (6 bases). This CDR3 is built from 14 residues. The V and J ends lost 2 bases and 6 bases respectively, with 14 bases between them. This CDR3 is CASSLFQGGSEQYF. CDR3 nucleotide sequence: TGTGCCAGCAGTTTATTTCAGGGAGGCAGCGAGCAGTACTTC.

The chain couples TRBV11-2 to TRBJ1-2; D is perhaps TRBD1 (5 bases). The germline V gene has CDR1 SGHAT and CDR2 FQNNGV. The CDR3 has 13 residues. Trimming took off 6 bases at V and 2 bases at J, with 10 bases between the two ends. CDR3 nucleotide sequence: TGTGCCAGCAGGCGGGCAGGGAACTATGGCTACACCTTC. Amino acid sequence: CASRRAGNYGYTF.

V is TRBV20-1 and J is TRBJ2-2; D possibly uses TRBD1 or TRBD2 (5 bases each). V was trimmed by 3 bases and J by 6 bases, leaving 8 bases between them. The CDR3 length is 12 residues. Germline V gene sequence: CDR1 DFQATT, CDR2 SNEGSKA (reference sequence). CDR3 nucleotides: TGCAGTGCTAGGAGGGGTTCCGGGGAGCTGTTTTTT. Its translation: CSARRGSGELFF.

This clonotype was detected only a few times. This chain joins TRBV12-3 or TRBV12-4 and TRBJ2-2, with 12 positions matching TRBD2. The CDR3 contains 15 residues. Germline trimming cut 6 bases from V and 1 base from J; bases unmatched to any gene: 0. This CDR3 reads CASRTSGGNTGELFF. The CDR3 DNA sequence: TGTGCCAGCAGGACTAGCGGGGGGAACACCGGGGAGCTGTTTTTT.

In regard to this clonotype: A read error may produce the germline difference seen at one junction end. The V gene is TRBV20-1, the J gene TRBJ1-1; 7 bases fit TRBD1. The CDR3 loop spans 16 amino acids. The germline gives CDR1 DFQATT, CDR2 SNEGSKA (reference sequence). CDR3 coding DNA: TGCTGTGCTAGTTATGGCCAGGGGGTATGGGACACTGAAGCTTTCTTT. Translated: CCASYGQGVWDTEAFF.